This record concerns one TCR beta chain sequence. Its antigen is currently unknown. The CDR3 length is 15 residues. The germline V gene encodes CDR1 MGHRA and CDR2 YSYEKL. V lost 2 bases to trimming and J lost 3 bases, with 13 bases between them. These data originate in a study of Ad26.COV2.S vaccination and SARS-CoV-2 variants. The overall study: Intramuscular Ad26.COV2.S at 5x10^10 or 1x10^11 viral particles. Study conclusions and caveats: Whether participants received vaccine or placebo, their non-spike TCR breadth was similar.

The sample's treatment: around 19 received Ad26.COV2.S at low or high dose, single or two shots; about 5 received placebo; per-sample allocation not given. The samples were gathered on day 63 after the first injection of vaccine or placebo. Ad26 vector vaccine expressed Wuhan-strain SARS-CoV-2 spike. TCRdb keeps only in-frame clones here, not all; method: immunoSEQ multiplex PCR. The data show roughly 350,000 clones, with around 90% seen just once and more than 3% held by the top ten. V usage is TRBV4-1 and J usage is TRBJ2-5, with D tentatively TRBD1 or TRBD2 (5 bases each). The clonotype comes from a person aged 18 to 65 who received the Ad26.COV2.S COVID-19 vaccine or a placebo. The sequencing here drew on peripheral blood, taken in a trial of Ad26.COV2.S vaccine versus placebo. CDR3 coding DNA: TGCGCCAGCAGCCAAAATATGGTGGGGGAAGAGACCCAGTACTTC. It encodes CASSQNMVGEETQYF.